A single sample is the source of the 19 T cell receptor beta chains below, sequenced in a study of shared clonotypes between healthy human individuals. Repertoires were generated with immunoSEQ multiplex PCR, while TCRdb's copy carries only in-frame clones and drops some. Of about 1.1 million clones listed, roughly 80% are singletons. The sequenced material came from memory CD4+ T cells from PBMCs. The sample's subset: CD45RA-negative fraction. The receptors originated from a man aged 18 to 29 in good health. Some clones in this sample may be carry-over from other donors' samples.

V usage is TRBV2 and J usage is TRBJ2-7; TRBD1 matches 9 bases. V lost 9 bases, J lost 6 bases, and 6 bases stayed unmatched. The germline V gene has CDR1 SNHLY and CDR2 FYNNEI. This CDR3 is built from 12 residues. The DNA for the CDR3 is TGTGCCAGGAGGACAGGGGACGGCGAGCAGTACTTC. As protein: CARRTGDGEQYF. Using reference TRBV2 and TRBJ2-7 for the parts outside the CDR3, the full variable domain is EPEVTQTPSHQVTQMGQEVILRCVPISNHLYFYWYRQILGQKVEFLVSFYNNEISEKSEIFDDQFSVERPDGSNFTLKIRSTKLEDSAMYFCARRTGDGEQYFGPGTRLTVT.

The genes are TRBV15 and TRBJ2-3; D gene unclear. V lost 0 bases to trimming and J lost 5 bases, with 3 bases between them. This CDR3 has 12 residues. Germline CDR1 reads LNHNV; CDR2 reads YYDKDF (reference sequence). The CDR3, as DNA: TGTGCCACCAGCAGAGATATAGATACGCAGTATTTT. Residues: CATSRDIDTQYF.

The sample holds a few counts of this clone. This CDR3 is CSARGLYNEQFF. The CDR3 nucleotides are TGCAGCGCCCGGGGACTCTACAATGAGCAGTTCTTC. This chain links TRBV29-1 with TRBJ2-1; possible D gene TRBD2, 6 bases. The CDR3 is 12 amino acids. The V gene lost 7 bases and the J gene lost 3 bases, with 10 bases spanning the gap. The germline V gene encodes CDR1 SQVTM and CDR2 ANQGSEA.

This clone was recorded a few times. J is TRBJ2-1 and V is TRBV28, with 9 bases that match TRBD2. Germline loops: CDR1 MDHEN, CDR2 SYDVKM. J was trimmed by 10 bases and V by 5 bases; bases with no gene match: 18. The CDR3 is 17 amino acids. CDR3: CASSDPSGKSPSGEQFF. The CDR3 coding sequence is TGTGCCAGCAGTGATCCTAGCGGGAAGAGCCCCTCTGGCGAGCAGTTCTTC.

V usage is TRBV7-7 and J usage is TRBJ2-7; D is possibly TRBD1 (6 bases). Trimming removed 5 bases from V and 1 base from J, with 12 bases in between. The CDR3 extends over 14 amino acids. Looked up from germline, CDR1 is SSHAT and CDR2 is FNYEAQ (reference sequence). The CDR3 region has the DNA TGTGCCAGCAGCGTAGAACAGGGATCCTACGAGCAGTACTTC. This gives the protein CASSVEQGSYEQYF. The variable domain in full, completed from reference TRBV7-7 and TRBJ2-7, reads GAGVSQSPRYKVTKRGQDVTLRCDPISSHATLYWYQQALGQGPEFLTYFNYEAQPDKSGLPSDRFSAERPEGSISTLTIQRTEQRDSAMYRCASSVEQGSYEQYFGPGTRLTVT.

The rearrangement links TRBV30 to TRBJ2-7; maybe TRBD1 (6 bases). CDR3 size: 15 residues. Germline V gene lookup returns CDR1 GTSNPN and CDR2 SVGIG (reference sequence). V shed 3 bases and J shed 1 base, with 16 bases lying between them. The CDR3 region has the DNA TGTGCCTGGAGGGCAACAGGGCAGGTGTCCTACGAGCAGTACTTC. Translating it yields CAWRATGQVSYEQYF.

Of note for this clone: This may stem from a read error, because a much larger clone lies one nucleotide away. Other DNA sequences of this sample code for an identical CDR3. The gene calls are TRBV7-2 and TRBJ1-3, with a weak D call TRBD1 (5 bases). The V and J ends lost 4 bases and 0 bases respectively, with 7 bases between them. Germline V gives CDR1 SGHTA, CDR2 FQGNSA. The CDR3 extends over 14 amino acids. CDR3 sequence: CASSSGFSGNTIYF. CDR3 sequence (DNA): TGTGCCAGCAGCTCAGGGTTCTCTGGAAACACCATATATTTT.

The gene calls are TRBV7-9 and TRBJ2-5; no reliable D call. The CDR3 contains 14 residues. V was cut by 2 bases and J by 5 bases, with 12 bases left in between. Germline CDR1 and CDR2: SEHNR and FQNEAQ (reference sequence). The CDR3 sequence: CASSLSLGQETQYF. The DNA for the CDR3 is TGTGCCAGCAGCTTAAGTCTAGGCCAGGAGACCCAGTACTTC. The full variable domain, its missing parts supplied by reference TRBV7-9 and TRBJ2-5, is DTGVSQNPRHKITKRGQNVTFRCDPISEHNRLYWYRQTLGQGPEFLTYFQNEAQLEKSRLLSDRFSAERPKGSFSTLEIQRTEQGDSAMYLCASSLSLGQETQYFGPGTRLLVL.

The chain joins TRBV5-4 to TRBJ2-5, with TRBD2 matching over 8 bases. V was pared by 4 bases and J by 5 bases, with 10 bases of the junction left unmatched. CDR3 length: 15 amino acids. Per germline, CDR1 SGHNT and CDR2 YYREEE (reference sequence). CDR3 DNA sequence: TGTGCCAGCAGCCGATCTAAGCGGGAGACGGAGACCCAGTACTTC. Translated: CASSRSKRETETQYF. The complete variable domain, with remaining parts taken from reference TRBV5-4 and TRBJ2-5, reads ETGVTQSPTHLIKTRGQQVTLRCSSQSGHNTVSWYQQALGQGPQFIFQYYREEENGRGNFPPRFSGLQFPNYSSELNVNALELDDSALYLCASSRSKRETETQYFGPGTRLLVL.

The CDR3 is CASRSTVRNEQYF. In DNA form, the CDR3 reads TGTGCCAGCAGGTCAACGGTCCGGAACGAGCAGTACTTC. The chain combines TRBV5-5 with TRBJ2-7; D ambiguous. Between the trimmed V and J ends, which lost 5 bases and 5 bases, there was a span of 14 bases. The CDR3 sequence is 13 residues long. Germline V gene sequence: CDR1 SGHKS, CDR2 YYEKEE (reference sequence).

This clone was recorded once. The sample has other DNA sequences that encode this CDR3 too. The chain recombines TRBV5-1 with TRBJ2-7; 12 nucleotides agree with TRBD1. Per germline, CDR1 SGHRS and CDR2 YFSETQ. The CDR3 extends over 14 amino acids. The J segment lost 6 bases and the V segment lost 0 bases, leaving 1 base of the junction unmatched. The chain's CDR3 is CASSLGDRGPEQYF. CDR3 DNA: TGCGCCAGCAGCTTGGGGGACAGGGGGCCCGAGCAGTACTTC.

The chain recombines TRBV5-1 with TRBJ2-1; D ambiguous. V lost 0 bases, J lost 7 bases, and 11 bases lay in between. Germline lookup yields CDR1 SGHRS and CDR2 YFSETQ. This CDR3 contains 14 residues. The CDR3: CASSLGSAGNEQFF. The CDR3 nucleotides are TGCGCCAGCAGCTTGGGGAGTGCTGGTAATGAGCAGTTCTTC.

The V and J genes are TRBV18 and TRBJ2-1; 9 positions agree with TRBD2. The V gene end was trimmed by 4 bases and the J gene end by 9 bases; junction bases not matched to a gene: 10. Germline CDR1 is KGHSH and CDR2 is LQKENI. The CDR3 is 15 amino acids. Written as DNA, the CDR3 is TGTGCCAGCTCACGACGCTTAGCGGGAGATTTTGAGCAGTTCTTC. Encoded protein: CASSRRLAGDFEQFF.

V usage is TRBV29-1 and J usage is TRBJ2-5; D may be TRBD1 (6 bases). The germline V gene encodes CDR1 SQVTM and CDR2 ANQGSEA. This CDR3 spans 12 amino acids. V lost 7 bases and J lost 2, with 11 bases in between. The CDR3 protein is CSGYREQETQYF. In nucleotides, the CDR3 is TGCAGCGGCTACAGGGAGCAAGAGACCCAGTACTTC.

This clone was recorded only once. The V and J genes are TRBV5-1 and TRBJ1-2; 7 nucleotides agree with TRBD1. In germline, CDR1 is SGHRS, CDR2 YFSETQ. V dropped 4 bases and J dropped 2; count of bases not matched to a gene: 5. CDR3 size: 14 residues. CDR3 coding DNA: TGCGCCAGCAGCCCGGCAGGGGGAAACTATGGCTACACCTTC. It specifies CASSPAGGNYGYTF.

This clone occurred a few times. This chain's CDR3 is CASSPGTGAPNEQFF. The CDR3 DNA reads as TGTGCCAGCAGCCCCGGTACTGGGGCCCCAAATGAGCAGTTCTTC. This rearrangement joins TRBV7-9 to TRBJ2-1; TRBD1 is a possible D gene (5 bases). Trimming removed 5 bases from V and 7 bases from J, with 18 bases in between. This CDR3 is built from 15 residues. CDR1 SEHNR and CDR2 FQNEAQ come from the germline V gene (reference sequence).

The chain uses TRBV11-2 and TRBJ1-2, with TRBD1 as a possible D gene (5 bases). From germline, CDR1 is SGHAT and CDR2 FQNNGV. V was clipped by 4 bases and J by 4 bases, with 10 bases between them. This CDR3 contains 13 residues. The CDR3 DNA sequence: TGTGCCAGCAGCTATGGGGCCTCCTATGGCTACACCTTC. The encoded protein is CASSYGASYGYTF.

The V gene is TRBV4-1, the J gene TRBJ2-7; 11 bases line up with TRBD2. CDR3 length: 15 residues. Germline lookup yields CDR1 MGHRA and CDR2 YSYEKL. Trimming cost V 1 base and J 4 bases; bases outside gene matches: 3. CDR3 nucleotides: TGCGCCAGCAGCCAAGGGACTAGCGGGCTGTACGAGCAGTACTTC. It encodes CASSQGTSGLYEQYF.

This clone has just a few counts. CDR3 sequence reads: CASSDRGTEAFF. The CDR3 DNA follows: TGTGCCAGCAGTGACAGGGGTACTGAAGCTTTCTTT. The chain links TRBV6-6 to TRBJ1-1; TRBD1 agrees at 8 bases. Per the germline V gene, CDR1 is MNHNY and CDR2 is SVGAGI (reference sequence). V lost 5 bases, J lost 5 bases, and 1 base stayed unmatched. The CDR3 has 12 amino acids.